A selection of T cell receptor beta chains follows, all from one sample in a study of regulatory T cells in long-lasting Graves disease. TCRdb re-called the multiplex PCR reads with MiXCR, one entry per CDR3 protein. The sample holds around 230,000 distinct CDR3 sequences, around 20% seen once. Sample: peripheral blood mononuclear cells (PBMCs), taken at new diagnosis, from a patient treated with antithyroid drugs. The receptors originated from a female donor with Graves disease. CDR3s include the opening cysteine and the closing phenylalanine or tryptophan. The D gene is left open where the match is weak. A clone size is listed for some rows: how often the clone was seen (once, few, many), or a class if it is expanded.

abundance	v_gene	j_gene	d_gene	CDR3nt	CDR3aa
many	TRBV11-1	TRBJ2-7	NA	TGTGCCAGCAGCTTAGAACGGTCCTACGAGCAGTACTTC	CASSLERSYEQYF
many	TRBV14	TRBJ1-1	NA	TGTGCCAGCAGCCAGGGGATCGACCTGATGAACACTGAAGCTTTCTTT	CASSQGIDLMNTEAFF
few	TRBV18	TRBJ2-1	NA	TGTGCCGGCTCACCACCGAATCAGGATTTTGGCAATGAGCAGTTCTTC	CAGSPPNQDFGNEQFF
many	TRBV6-1	TRBJ1-2	NA	TGTGCCAGCAGTGAAGAGGTAGGGATCGGGAATGGCTACACCTTC	CASSEEVGIGNGYTF
few	TRBV3-1	TRBJ2-1	NA	TGTGCCAGCAGCCAAGATCTCGGGTCAGGGGCCCACAATGAGCAGTTCTTC	CASSQDLGSGAHNEQFF
many	TRBV27	TRBJ2-7	TRBD2	TGTGCCAGCAGTCCAGGGACTAGCGGGACGGAAAGCTCCTACGAGCAGTACTTC	CASSPGTSGTESSYEQYF
few	TRBV20-1	TRBJ2-5	TRBD2	TGCAGTGCTAGAGTGCGGCTAGCGGAAGAGACCCAGTACTTC	CSARVRLAEETQYF
many	TRBV7-9	TRBJ2-7	NA	TGTGCCAGCAGCTTAGAGAGCCGAGCGCAGTACTTC	CASSLESRAQYF
many	TRBV12-3/TRBV12-4	TRBJ1-2	NA	TGTGCCAGCAGTTCAGAGGGGGTGATGGATGGCTACACCTTC	CASSSEGVMDGYTF
many	TRBV7-8	TRBJ1-1	NA	TGTGCCAGCAGCTCCCCGGGAATTGATACTGAAGCTTTCTTT	CASSSPGIDTEAFF
NA	TRBV29-1	TRBJ2-3	TRBD2	TGCAGCATCGGACTAGCGGGCACAGATACGCAGTATTTT	CSIGLAGTDTQYF
NA	TRBV7-2	TRBJ2-1	TRBD2	TGTGCCAGCAGCCCGCGACTAGCGGGAGGACGAAGCTCCTACAATGAGCAGTTCTTC	CASSPRLAGGRSSYNEQFF
many	TRBV20-1	TRBJ1-1	NA	TGCAGTGCTAGAGATTCGGGGAACACTGAAGCTTTCTTT	CSARDSGNTEAFF
many	TRBV6-1	TRBJ2-1	TRBD1	TGTGCCAGCAGCTTAGGACAGGGGACCTACAATGAGCAGTTCTTC	CASSLGQGTYNEQFF
many	TRBV12-5	TRBJ2-2	TRBD2	TGTGCTAGTGGTTTGAGTTGGGGTAGCGGGAGGAGAGCCGGGGAGCTGTTTTTT	CASGLSWGSGRRAGELFF
many	TRBV30	TRBJ1-1	NA	TGTGCCTGGACCTCCGGTAAGGAAGGCACTGAAGCTTTCTTT	CAWTSGKEGTEAFF
many	TRBV5-4	TRBJ2-5	NA	TGTGCCAGCAGCTTGAGGAGGCATGAAGAGACCCAGTACTTC	CASSLRRHEETQYF
many	TRBV3-1	TRBJ2-2	NA	TGTGCCAGCAGCCAAGGGCGGTCCACCGGGGAGCTGTTTTTT	CASSQGRSTGELFF